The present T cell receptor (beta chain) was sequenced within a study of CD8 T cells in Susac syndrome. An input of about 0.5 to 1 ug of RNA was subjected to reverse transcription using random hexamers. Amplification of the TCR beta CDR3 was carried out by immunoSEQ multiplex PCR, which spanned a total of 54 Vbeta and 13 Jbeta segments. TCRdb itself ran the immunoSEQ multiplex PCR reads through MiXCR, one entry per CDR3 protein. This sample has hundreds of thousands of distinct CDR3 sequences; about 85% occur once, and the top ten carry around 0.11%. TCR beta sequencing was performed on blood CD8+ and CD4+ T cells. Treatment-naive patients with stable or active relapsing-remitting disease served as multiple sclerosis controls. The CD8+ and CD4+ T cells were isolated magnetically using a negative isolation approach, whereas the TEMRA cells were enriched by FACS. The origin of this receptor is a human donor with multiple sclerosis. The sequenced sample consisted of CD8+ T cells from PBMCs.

The CDR3 spells CASIKNSGLAGLLDTQYF. CDR3 coding DNA: TGTGCCAGCATTAAAAACAGCGGACTAGCGGGATTATTAGATACGCAGTATTTT. The chain links TRBV6-2 or TRBV6-3 to TRBJ2-3; 12 nucleotides match TRBD2. V lost 7 bases to trimming and J lost 5 bases; unmatched junction nucleotides: 16. Germline loops: CDR1 MNHEY, CDR2 SVGEGT. The CDR3 covers 18 residues.